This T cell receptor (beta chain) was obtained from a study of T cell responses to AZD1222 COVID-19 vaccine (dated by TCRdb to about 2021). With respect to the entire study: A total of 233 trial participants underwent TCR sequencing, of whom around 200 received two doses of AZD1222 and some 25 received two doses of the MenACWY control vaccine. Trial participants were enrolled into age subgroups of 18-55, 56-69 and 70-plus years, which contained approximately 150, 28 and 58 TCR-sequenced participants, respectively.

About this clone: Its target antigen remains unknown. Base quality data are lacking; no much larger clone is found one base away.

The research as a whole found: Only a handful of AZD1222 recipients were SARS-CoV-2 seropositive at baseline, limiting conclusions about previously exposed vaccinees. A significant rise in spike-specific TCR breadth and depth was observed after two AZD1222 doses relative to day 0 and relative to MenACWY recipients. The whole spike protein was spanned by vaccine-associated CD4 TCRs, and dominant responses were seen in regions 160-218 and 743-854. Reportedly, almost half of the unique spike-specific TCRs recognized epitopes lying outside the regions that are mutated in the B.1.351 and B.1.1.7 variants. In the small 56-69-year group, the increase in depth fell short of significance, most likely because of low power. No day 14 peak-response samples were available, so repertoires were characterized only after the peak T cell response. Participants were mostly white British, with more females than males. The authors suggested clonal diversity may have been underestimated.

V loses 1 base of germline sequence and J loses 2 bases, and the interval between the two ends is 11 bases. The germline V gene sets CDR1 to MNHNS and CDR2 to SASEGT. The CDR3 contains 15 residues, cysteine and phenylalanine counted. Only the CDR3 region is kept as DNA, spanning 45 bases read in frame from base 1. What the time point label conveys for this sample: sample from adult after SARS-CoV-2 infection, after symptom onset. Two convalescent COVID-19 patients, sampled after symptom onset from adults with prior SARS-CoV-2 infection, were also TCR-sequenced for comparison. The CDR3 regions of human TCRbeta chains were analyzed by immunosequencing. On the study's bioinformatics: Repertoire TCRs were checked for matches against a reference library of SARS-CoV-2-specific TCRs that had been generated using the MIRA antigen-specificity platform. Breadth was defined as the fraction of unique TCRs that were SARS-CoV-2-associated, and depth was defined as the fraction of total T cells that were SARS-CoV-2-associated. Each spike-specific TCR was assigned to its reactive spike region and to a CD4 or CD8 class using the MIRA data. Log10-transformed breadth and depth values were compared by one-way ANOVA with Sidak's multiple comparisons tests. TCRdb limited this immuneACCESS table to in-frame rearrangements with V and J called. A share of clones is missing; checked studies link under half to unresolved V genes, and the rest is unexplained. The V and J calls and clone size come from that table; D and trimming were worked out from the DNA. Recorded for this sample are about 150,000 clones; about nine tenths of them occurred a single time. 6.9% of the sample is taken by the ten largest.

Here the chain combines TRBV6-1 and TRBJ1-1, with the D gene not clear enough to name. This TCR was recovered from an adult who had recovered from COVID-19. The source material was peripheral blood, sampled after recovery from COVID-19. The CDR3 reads CASSEVGRINTEAFF. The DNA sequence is TGTGCCAGCAGTGAAGTAGGCAGGATTAACACTGAAGCTTTCTTT.